The 2 T cell receptor beta chains presented below share a single source sample, sequenced in a study of shared clonotypes between healthy human individuals. The assay was immunoSEQ multiplex PCR, and TCRdb's table has in-frame clones only and misses some. The sample contains approximately 980,000 clones, 60% to 85% of which appear only once. Sequenced input: memory CD4+ T cells sorted from blood. Subset meaning: CD45RA-negative fraction. These receptors were obtained from a man between 18 and 35 years old in good health.

The chain joins TRBV7-3 to TRBJ2-2, with D possibly being TRBD2 (5 bases). The V end was cut by 3 bases, the J end by 0 bases, with 5 bases between. Germline loops: CDR1 SGHTA, CDR2 FQGTGA. The CDR3 has 14 amino acids. CDR3 nucleotides: TGTGCCAGCAGCTTCGGGACGAACACCGGGGAGCTGTTTTTT. It codes for CASSFGTNTGELFF.

This chain links TRBV11-3 with TRBJ2-3; 9 positions match TRBD1. The V gene's germline CDR1 is SGHNT and CDR2 YENEEA. This CDR3 contains 15 residues. V lost 1 base to trimming and J lost 4 bases; unmatched junction nucleotides: 3. The CDR3 region is CASSLGGQGPDTQYF. CDR3 coding DNA: TGTGCCAGCAGCTTAGGGGGACAGGGACCAGATACGCAGTATTTT.